Sequencing of this T cell receptor (beta chain) was carried out in a study of identical twins (dated by TCRdb to 2015 to 2016). About the study as a whole: To test whether fetal clonotypes persist, the study used deep sequencing on TCR alpha and beta repertoires from monozygotic twins, unrelated adults of various ages, and cord blood. Replicate twin experiments were performed at different times using different library preparation protocols to rule out contamination. What the study reported, not specific to this receptor: In monozygotic twins, out-of-frame TCR alpha sharing was systematically underestimated by recombination models, although the models agreed with sharing between unrelated individuals. Abundant cord blood beta clonotypes carried fewer insertions; young adult naive repertoires showed a weaker similar trend, while memory repertoires showed none. Conclusions relied on cross-sectional statistical analysis, since the same donors could not be followed over many years. Compared with coincidental sharing between unrelated individuals, out-of-frame TCR alpha sequences shared between twins had an excess of sequences with low generation probability. A weaker excess of twin sharing was found in beta out-of-frame sequences because the signal-to-noise ratio was lowered by fewer shared sequences. Zero-insertion analyses could be partly confounded by invariant T cells such as MAIT and iNKT, though diverse VJ usage argued against such confounding for most clonotypes.

Every donor in the study was a healthy Caucasian. Three pairs of female monozygotic twins, all aged 18 to 29 years, were included in the twin cohort. Positive isolation kits from Invitrogen were used to isolate CD4+ and CD8+ T cell populations. This clonotype was seen at least ten times. Its antigen specificity is not known. Base qualities are not recorded, but no much larger clone differs from it by a single base. To prepare the library, 5' RACE was applied. Sequencing was performed on an Illumina HiSeq 2000. A universal primer binding site was added through template switching, and the final cDNA carried a unique molecular identifier so that TCR cDNA molecules could be counted accurately. Specific primers in the conserved constant-segment region were used to synthesize first-strand cDNA for the TCR alpha and beta chains. Each cDNA library was double barcoded, with a SMART-Mk sample barcode plus Illumina barcodes, to control for contamination. TruSeq adapter sequences and Illumina sample barcodes were added in two successive PCR steps. The Illumina HiSeq platform was used with custom primers to sequence TCR alpha and beta cDNA libraries. The paper's processing steps were these. MiGEC processed the raw reads to extract unique molecular identifiers, while MiXCR was used to determine the CDR3 positions. For each individual, recombination models were inferred using an EM algorithm with the repgenHMM and IGoR tools. The analysis of shared clonotypes was done with the tcR package in R, with sharing normalized by the product of cloneset sizes. To study raw recombination free of thymic and clonal selection effects, out-of-frame nonproductive sequences were analyzed. The public reads were reprocessed in TCRdb via fastp at Q25 and MiXCR, keeping in-frame beta chains. Every entry covers one CDR3 protein and lists the most common genes and DNA from its rows. These V and J calls are TCRdb output, not the study's own analysis. The sample table contains hundreds of thousands of distinct CDR3 sequences; only one count was recorded for approximately 7.9% of them. The ten largest clones take up around 5% of the sample.

CDR3 length: 16 amino acids, cysteine to phenylalanine. Of all the DNA, just the CDR3 is kept, 48 bases in frame from base 1. Deletion took 1 base off V and 1 base off J, with a span of 11 bases between the germline ends. CDR1 and CDR2 were assigned from the germline V gene as MGHRA and YSYEKL. The sample also formed part of further work on yellow fever vaccine responses in identical twins. That second publication adds: According to the authors, in identical twins the way T cells responded to vaccination appeared partly convergent and partly personalized. In identical twins, the study followed T cell clones that responded to the vaccine with precision.

The chain was built from TRBV4-1 and TRBJ2-1, with no confidently assigned D gene. Material for sequencing was CD8+ T cells sorted from blood. This clonotype was obtained from a woman aged 18-29 years in good health. The CDR3 region: CASSQVLSASYNEQFF. The DNA sequence is given as TGCGCCAGCAGCCAAGTACTGTCGGCGTCCTACAATGAGCAGTTCTTC.